This TCR beta chain was retrieved from a study of human T cells and chemical hapten exposure. Study as a whole: Patch tests applied 0.01% DPC to the upper back, read at 6 days.

TCRdb ran MiXCR on the RACE reads and lists one entry per CDR3 protein. The sample includes 350,000 to 450,000 distinct CDR3 sequences, 5.1% seen only once; the top ten take approximately 2.4%. CDR3 size: 17 residues. Per germline, CDR1 MNHEY and CDR2 SVGAGI. Trimming cost V 6 bases and J 0 bases; bases outside gene matches: 10. Only a few counts were recorded for this clonotype. Time point defined: pre-sensitization, week 0. Stated treatment: therapeutic diphenylcyclopropenone sensitization with weekly scalp DPC. The TCR sequence derives from a woman aged 50 to 60 with alopecia areata. Some clones in this sample may be carry-over from other donors' samples. Material: whole blood, obtained in connection with sensitization to the hapten diphenylcyclopropenone (DPC). The chain recombines TRBV6-5 with TRBJ2-5, with 10 bases fitting TRBD1. CDR3 residues: CASRSGTGVYNQETQYF. CDR3 bases: TGTGCCAGCAGGTCCGGGACAGGGGTATACAACCAAGAGACCCAGTACTTC.